The TCR beta chain described here comes from a study of T cells in Graves' hyperthyroidism and ophthalmopathy. Trimming shortened V by 1 base and J by 1 base, and 11 bases separated the two germline ends. There are 15 residues in the CDR3. Germline CDR1 is DFQATT and CDR2 is SNEGSKA (reference sequence). RNA transcripts gave rise to amplified TCR beta CDR3 regions. An initial round of RT-PCR targeting the TCR CDR3 relied on the HTBI primer set. MiXCR, applied by TCRdb to the multiplex PCR reads, yields one record per CDR3 protein. Of some 250,000 distinct CDR3 sequences listed, less than 15% are singletons.

The J gene is TRBJ1-5, the V gene TRBV20-1; unclear D gene. This sequence originates from a woman between 40 and 50 years old with Graves' hyperthyroidism that later progressed to Graves' ophthalmopathy. Sequencing was carried out using blood. The CDR3 nucleotides are TGCAGTGCTAGAGCAGGTCCGTGGAGCAATCAGCCCCAGCATTTT. This encodes CSARAGPWSNQPQHF.